The text below deals with one TCR beta chain. The antigen is not known. These data belong to a study of T cells in Graves' hyperthyroidism and ophthalmopathy. The CDR3 runs to 15 residues. Trimming took off 1 base at V and 0 bases at J, with 7 bases between the two ends. General study findings and limits: Ophthalmopathy was distinguished from stable hyperthyroidism by 13 V-J signatures.

Researchers took RNA transcripts and amplified the TCR beta CDR3 regions from them. The HTBI primer set drove a first-round RT-PCR of the TCR CDR3. Each CDR3 protein is one row after TCRdb ran MiXCR on the multiplex PCR reads. The sample yields some 800,000 distinct CDR3 sequences, roughly 40% seen once. The chain couples TRBV12-3 or TRBV12-4 to TRBJ1-3; no firm D call. Input material: blood. The clonotype comes from a young man with Graves' hyperthyroidism. The CDR3 is CASSLVPVSGNTIYF. The CDR3 nucleotides read TGTGCCAGCAGTTTAGTCCCGGTCTCTGGAAACACCATATATTTT.